The rows below give T cell receptor beta chains drawn from one sample of a study of blood T cell repertoires in COVID-19. Libraries were prepared by immunoSEQ multiplex PCR; TCRdb keeps only in-frame clonotypes and omits some of them. The table records under 150,000 clones, roughly 80% of them present only once. Sequenced: peripheral blood. The receptors here all came from a human donor in a cohort sampled during active COVID-19. Both conserved end residues are part of each CDR3. D genes are given only for firm matches. Clone size appears in some rows only: once, few, many, or a class for an expanded clone.

once	TRBV18	TRBD2	TRBJ2-3	TGTGCCAGCTCACCGGCTGGACTAGCGGGGGCAGATACGCAGTATTTT	CASSPAGLAGADTQYF
-	TRBV6-5	TRBD1	TRBJ1-5	TGTGCCAGCAGCGGACAGGATAGCAATCAGCCCCAGCATTTT	CASSGQDSNQPQHF
-	TRBV11-3	-	TRBJ2-6	TGTGCCAGCAGCTTGCGGATTTTCTCTGGGGCCAACGTCCTGACTTTC	CASSLRIFSGANVLTF
-	TRBV5-1	TRBD2	TRBJ2-1	TGCGCCAGCAGCCCGACTAGCGGGGGACCCAATGAGCAGTTCTTC	CASSPTSGGPNEQFF
-	TRBV6-5	TRBD1	TRBJ2-1	TGTGCCAGCAGCCCGACAGGGGACAATGAGCAGTTCTTC	CASSPTGDNEQFF
-	TRBV27	TRBD1	TRBJ2-7	TGTGCCAGCAGGCGGACAGGGGGAAGCTCCTACGAGCAGTACTTC	CASRRTGGSSYEQYF
-	TRBV7-2	TRBD1	TRBJ1-2	TGTGCCAGCAGCCTCGGGACAGGGGGCTTCTATGGCTACACCTTC	CASSLGTGGFYGYTF
once	TRBV15	-	TRBJ1-5	TGTGCCACCAGCAGAGAACGGGGCAATCAGCCCCAGCATTTT	CATSRERGNQPQHF
-	TRBV6-5	-	TRBJ1-6	TGTGCCAGCAATCTCTCCCGGAGGCATAATTCACCCCTCCACTTT	CASNLSRRHNSPLHF
-	TRBV3-1/TRBV3-2	-	TRBJ2-7	TGTGCCAGCAGCCAGGGCACCATGTACGACGAGCAGTACTTC	CASSQGTMYDEQYF
-	TRBV9	TRBD2	TRBJ2-3	TGTGCCAGCAGCCTTAGCGGGGGGCCCCGCACAGATACGCAGTATTTT	CASSLSGGPRTDTQYF
-	TRBV10-3	-	TRBJ1-1	TGTGCCATCAGTGAGTCTGTCAGGGGGAACACTGAAGCTTTCTTT	CAISESVRGNTEAFF
-	TRBV7-2	-	TRBJ1-5	TGTGCCAGCAGCTTAGAGGGGGGGAGGCCCCAGCATTTT	CASSLEGGRPQHF
-	TRBV30	-	TRBJ2-7	TGTGCCTGGAGTGGGCCAGGGTTGTACGAGCAGTACTTC	CAWSGPGLYEQYF
few	TRBV2	-	TRBJ1-6	TGTGCCAGCAGTGCGGAATTCGGGAGTCCCCTCCACTTT	CASSAEFGSPLHF
-	TRBV7-3	-	TRBJ2-1	TGTGCCAGCAGCTACGGGGCCAGGGGAAATGAGCAGTTCTTC	CASSYGARGNEQFF
-	TRBV11-2	-	TRBJ2-1	TGTGCCAGCAGCTTAGGCCCCACAGGGTACAATGAGCAGTTCTTC	CASSLGPTGYNEQFF
-	TRBV27	-	TRBJ1-4	TGTGCCAGCAGTTTACGGGGTAATGAAAAACTGTTTTTT	CASSLRGNEKLFF
-	TRBV4-2	TRBD1	TRBJ1-2	TGTGCCACTCGGGACAGGGGGAACTATGGCTACACCTTC	CATRDRGNYGYTF
-	TRBV19	-	TRBJ1-1	TGTGCCAGTAGTATAGAGGGGGCGCTTGGGACTGAAGCTTTCTTT	CASSIEGALGTEAFF
once	TRBV6-5	TRBD1	TRBJ2-5	TGTGCCAGCAGTCCATACCTGGACAGGCAAGAGACCCAGTACTTC	CASSPYLDRQETQYF
-	TRBV5-1	-	TRBJ2-3	TGCGCCAGCAGCTCACTAGCCACAGATACGCAGTATTTT	CASSSLATDTQYF
-	TRBV7-7	-	TRBJ2-2	TGTGCCAGCAGCGTCGACTTCACCGGGGAGCTGTTTTTT	CASSVDFTGELFF